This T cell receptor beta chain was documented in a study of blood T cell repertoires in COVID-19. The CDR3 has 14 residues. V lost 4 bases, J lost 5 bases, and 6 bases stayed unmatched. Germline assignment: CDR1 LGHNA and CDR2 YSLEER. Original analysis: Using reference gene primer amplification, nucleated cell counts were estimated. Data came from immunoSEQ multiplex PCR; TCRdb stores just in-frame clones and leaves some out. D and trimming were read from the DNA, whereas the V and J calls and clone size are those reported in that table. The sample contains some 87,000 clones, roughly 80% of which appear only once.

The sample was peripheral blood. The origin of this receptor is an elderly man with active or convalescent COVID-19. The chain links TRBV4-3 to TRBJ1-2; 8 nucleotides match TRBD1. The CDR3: CASSLDRVSYGYTF. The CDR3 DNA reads TGCGCCAGCAGCCTGGACAGGGTCTCGTATGGCTACACCTTC.